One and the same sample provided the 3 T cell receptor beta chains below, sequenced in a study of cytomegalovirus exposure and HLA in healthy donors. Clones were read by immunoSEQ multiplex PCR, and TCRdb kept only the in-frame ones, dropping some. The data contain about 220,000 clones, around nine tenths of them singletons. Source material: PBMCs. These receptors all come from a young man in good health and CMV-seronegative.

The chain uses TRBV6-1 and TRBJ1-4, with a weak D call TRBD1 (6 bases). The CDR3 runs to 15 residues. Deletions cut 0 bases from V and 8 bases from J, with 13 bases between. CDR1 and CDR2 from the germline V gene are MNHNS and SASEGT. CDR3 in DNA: TGTGCCAGCAGTGAAGCGCAGGGGAGGGGAGAAAAACTGTTTTTT. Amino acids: CASSEAQGRGEKLFF.

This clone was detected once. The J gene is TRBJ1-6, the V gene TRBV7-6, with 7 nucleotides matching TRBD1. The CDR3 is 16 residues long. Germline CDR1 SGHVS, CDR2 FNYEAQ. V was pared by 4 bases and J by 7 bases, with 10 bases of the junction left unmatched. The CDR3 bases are TGTGCCAGCAGCTCCTACCCGACAGGGCCCAATTCACCCCTCCACTTT. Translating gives CASSSYPTGPNSPLHF.

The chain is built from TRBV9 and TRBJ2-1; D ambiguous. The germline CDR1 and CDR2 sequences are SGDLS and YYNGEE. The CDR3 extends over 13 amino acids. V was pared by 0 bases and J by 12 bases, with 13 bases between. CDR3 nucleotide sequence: TGTGCCAGCAGCGTAGATAACTTTGGTGTGCAGTTCTTC. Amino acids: CASSVDNFGVQFF.